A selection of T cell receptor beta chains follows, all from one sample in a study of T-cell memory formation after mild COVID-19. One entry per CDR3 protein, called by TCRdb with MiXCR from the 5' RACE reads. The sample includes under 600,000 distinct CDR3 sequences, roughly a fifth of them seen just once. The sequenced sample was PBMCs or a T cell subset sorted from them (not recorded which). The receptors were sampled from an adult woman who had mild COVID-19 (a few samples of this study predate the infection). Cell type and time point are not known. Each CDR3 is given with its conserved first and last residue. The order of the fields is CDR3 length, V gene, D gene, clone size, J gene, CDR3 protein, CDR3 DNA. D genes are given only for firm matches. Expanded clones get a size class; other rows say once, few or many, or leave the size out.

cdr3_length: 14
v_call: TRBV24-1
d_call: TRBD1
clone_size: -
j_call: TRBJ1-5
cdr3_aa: CATSRTGDNQPQHF
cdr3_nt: TGTGCCACCAGCCGGACAGGGGACAATCAGCCCCAGCATTTT

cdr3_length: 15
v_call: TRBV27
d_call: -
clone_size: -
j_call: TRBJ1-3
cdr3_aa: CASSSSGHSGNTIYF
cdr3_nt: TGTGCCAGCAGTTCCTCAGGGCACTCTGGAAACACCATATATTTT

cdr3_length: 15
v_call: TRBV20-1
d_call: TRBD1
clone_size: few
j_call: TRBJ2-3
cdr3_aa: CSASLSPGQASTQYF
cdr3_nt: TGCAGTGCTAGCCTGTCCCCGGGACAGGCGAGCACGCAGTATTTT

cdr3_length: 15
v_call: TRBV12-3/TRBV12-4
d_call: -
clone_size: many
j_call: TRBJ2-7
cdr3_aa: CASSTRIGGVYEQYF
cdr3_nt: TGTGCCAGCAGTACCCGTATAGGGGGGGTTTACGAGCAGTACTTC

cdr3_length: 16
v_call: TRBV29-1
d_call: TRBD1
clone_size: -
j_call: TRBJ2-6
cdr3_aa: CSVPRDSSSGANVLTF
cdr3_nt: TGCAGCGTTCCCCGGGACAGCTCCTCTGGGGCCAACGTCCTGACTTTC

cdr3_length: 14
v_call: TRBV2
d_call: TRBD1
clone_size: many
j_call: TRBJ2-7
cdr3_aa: CASSALGQGYEQYF
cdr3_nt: TGTGCCAGCAGTGCCTTGGGACAGGGTTACGAGCAGTACTTC

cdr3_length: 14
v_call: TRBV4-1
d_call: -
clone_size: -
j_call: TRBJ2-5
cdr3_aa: CASSQGGGRETQYF
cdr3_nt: TGCGCCAGCAGCCAAGGCGGAGGGAGGGAGACCCAGTACTTC

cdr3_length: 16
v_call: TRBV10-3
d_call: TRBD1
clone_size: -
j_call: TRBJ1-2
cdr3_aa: CAISERDSLVNYGYTF
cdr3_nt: TGTGCCATCAGTGAGAGGGACAGTCTGGTTAACTATGGCTACACCTTC

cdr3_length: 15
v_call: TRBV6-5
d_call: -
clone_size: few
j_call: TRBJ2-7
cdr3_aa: CASSYDTGLGYEQYF
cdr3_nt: TGTGCCAGCAGCTACGACACAGGGTTGGGCTACGAGCAGTACTTC

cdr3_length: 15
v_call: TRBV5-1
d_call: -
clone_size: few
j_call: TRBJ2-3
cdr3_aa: CASVREQPLTDTQYF
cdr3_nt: TGCGCCAGCGTACGGGAACAGCCACTAACCGATACGCAGTATTTT

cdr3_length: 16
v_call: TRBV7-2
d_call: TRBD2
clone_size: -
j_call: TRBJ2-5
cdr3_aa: CASTTTSGLVQETQYF
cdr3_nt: TGTGCCAGCACCACGACTAGCGGGCTAGTTCAAGAGACCCAGTACTTC

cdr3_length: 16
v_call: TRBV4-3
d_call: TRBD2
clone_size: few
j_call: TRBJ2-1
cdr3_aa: CASSQSLAGNYNEQFF
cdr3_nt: TGCGCCAGCAGCCAGAGCTTAGCGGGGAACTACAATGAGCAGTTCTTC

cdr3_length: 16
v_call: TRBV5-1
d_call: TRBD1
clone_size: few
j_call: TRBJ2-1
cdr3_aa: CASSALRDRKFNEQFF
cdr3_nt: TGCGCCAGCAGCGCTCTCCGGGACAGGAAGTTCAATGAGCAGTTCTTC

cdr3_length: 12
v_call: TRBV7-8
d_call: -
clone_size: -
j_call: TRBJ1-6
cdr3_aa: CASSLIGPPLHF
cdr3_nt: TGTGCCAGCAGCTTAATAGGACCACCCCTCCACTTT

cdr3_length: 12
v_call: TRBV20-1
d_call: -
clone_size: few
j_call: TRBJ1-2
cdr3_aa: CSAEPGGSGYTF
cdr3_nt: TGCAGTGCTGAACCGGGGGGCAGTGGCTACACCTTC

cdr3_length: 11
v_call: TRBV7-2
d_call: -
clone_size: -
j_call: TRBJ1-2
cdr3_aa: CASNSIDGYTF
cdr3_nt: TGTGCCAGTAATTCGATAGATGGCTACACCTTC

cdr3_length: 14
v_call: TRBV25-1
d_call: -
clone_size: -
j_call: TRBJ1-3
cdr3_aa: CASAARGGGNTIYF
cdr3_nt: TGTGCCAGCGCCGCCAGGGGCGGCGGAAACACCATATATTTT

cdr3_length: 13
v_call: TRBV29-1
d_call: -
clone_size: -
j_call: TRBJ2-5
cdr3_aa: CSGAGRLQETQYF
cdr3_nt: TGCAGCGGGGCGGGACGGCTCCAAGAGACCCAGTACTTC

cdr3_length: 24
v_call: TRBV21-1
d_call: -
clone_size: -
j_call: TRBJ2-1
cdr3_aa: CASSKARGQGKGSQRSVGRNEQFF
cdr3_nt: TGTGCCAGCAGCAAAGCCCGGGGACAGGGAAAAGGCTCGCAGCGGTCAGTTGGTCGGAATGAGCAGTTCTTC

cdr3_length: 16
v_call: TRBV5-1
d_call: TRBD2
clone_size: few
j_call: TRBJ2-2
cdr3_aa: CASSPPGLAGTGELFF
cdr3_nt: TGCGCCAGCAGCCCACCGGGACTAGCGGGGACCGGGGAGCTGTTTTTT

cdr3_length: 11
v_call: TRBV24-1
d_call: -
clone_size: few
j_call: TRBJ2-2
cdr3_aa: CATSYTGELFF
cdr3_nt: TGTGCCACCAGTTACACCGGGGAGCTGTTTTTT

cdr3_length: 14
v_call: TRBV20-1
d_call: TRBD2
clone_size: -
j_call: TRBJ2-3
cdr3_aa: CSYPASGTEDTQYF
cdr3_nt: TGCAGTTACCCGGCTAGCGGGACCGAAGATACGCAGTATTTT

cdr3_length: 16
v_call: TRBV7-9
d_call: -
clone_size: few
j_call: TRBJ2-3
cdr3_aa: CASSPTLTQSTDTQYF
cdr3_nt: TGTGCCAGCAGCCCAACCTTGACTCAAAGCACAGATACGCAGTATTTT

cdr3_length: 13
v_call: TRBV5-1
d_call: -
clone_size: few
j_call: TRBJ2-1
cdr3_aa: CASSLGDNNEQFF
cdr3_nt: TGCGCCAGCAGCTTGGGGGATAACAATGAGCAGTTCTTC

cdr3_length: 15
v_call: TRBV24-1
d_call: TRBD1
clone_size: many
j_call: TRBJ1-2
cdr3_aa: CATSDSAGTEYGYTF
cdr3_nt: TGTGCCACCAGTGACAGTGCCGGGACAGAGTATGGCTACACCTTC

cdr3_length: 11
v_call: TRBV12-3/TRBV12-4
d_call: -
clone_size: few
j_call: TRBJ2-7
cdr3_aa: CASRWEDEQYF
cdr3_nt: TGTGCCAGCAGGTGGGAGGACGAGCAGTACTTC

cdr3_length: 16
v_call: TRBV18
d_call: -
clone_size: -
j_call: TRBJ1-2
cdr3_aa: CASSPQEEHLSYGYTF
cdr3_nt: TGTGCCAGCTCACCCCAGGAGGAACACCTGAGCTATGGCTACACCTTC

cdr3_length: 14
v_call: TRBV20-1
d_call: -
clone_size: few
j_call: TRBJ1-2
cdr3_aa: CSAGSYGGGYGYTF
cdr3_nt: TGCAGTGCCGGCTCCTATGGGGGAGGGTATGGCTACACCTTC

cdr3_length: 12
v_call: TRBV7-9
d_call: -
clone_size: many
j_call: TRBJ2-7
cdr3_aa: CASSRPPDEQYF
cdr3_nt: TGTGCCAGCAGTCGACCCCCGGACGAGCAGTACTTC

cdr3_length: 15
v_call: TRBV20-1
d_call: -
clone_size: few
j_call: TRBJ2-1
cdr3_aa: CSARTPSVTYNEQFF
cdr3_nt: TGCAGTGCTAGAACCCCTAGCGTTACCTACAATGAGCAGTTCTTC

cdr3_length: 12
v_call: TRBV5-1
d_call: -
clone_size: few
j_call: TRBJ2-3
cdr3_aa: CASRYSTDTQYF
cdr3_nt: TGCGCCAGCAGGTATAGCACAGATACGCAGTATTTT

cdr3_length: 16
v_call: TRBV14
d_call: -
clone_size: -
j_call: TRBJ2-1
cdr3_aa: CASSPLWGSSYNEQFF
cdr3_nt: TGTGCCAGCAGCCCTCTTTGGGGTAGCTCCTACAATGAGCAGTTCTTC

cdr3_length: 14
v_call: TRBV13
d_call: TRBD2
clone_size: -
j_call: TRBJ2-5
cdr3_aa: CASSPRTSGETQYF
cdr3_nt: TGTGCCAGCAGCCCCCGGACTAGCGGCGAGACCCAGTACTTC

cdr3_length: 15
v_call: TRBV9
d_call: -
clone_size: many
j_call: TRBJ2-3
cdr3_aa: CASSVSGTSTDTQYF
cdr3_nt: TGTGCCAGCAGCGTAAGCGGTACTAGCACAGATACGCAGTATTTT

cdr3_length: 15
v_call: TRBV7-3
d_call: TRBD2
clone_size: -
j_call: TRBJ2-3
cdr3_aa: CASSVLAGVGDTQYF
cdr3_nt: TGTGCCAGCAGCGTACTAGCGGGAGTCGGAGATACGCAGTATTTT

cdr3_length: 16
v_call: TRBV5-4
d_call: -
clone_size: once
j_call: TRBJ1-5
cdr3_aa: CASSLTPEFSNQPQHF
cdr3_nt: TGTGCCAGCAGCTTAACGCCGGAGTTTAGCAATCAGCCCCAGCATTTT

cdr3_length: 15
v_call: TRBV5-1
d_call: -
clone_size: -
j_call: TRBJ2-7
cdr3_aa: CASSPEGRALGEQYF
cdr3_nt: TGCGCCAGCAGCCCCGAAGGGCGGGCCCTGGGCGAGCAGTACTTC